The clone carrying this TCR beta chain was found many times. What it binds is not known. Amplified regions were TCR beta CDR3 sequences from RNA transcripts. The TCR CDR3 first-round RT-PCR relied on the HTBI primer set. TCRdb itself ran the multiplex PCR reads through MiXCR, one entry per CDR3 protein. The sample includes a few hundred thousand distinct CDR3 sequences, approximately 14% of them seen just once. This entry comes from a study of T cells in Graves' hyperthyroidism and ophthalmopathy. Study-wide points: Blood also carried most thyroid clonotypes expanded above 0.001. Researchers report that a 13 V-J model separated ophthalmopathy from stable hyperthyroidism.

The germline gives CDR1 MNHEY, CDR2 SMNVEV (reference sequence). V lost 7 bases, J lost 8 bases, and 5 bases stayed unmatched. CDR3 size: 12 residues. When hyperthyroidism was first diagnosed, the blood sample was taken, preceding any ophthalmopathy symptoms. Sequencing input: blood. The genes are TRBV27 and TRBJ1-2, with 9 bases fitting TRBD1. The source is a woman aged 30 to 39 with Graves' hyperthyroidism that later progressed to Graves' ophthalmopathy. CDR3 DNA sequence: TGTGCCAGCATCGGTACAGGGGGCGGCTACACCTTC. This sequence encodes CASIGTGGGYTF.